This T cell receptor beta chain was recorded in a study of OX40 agonist ivuxolimab in advanced cancers. Data came from immunoSEQ multiplex PCR; TCRdb stores just in-frame clones and leaves some out. The table includes fewer than 100,000 clones, 87% detected once. Findings and limits, study-wide: Within 6 weeks, CD4+ and CD8+ blood T cells expanded clonally at 0.1 to 3.0 mg/kg.

Germline loops: CDR1 SGHRS, CDR2 YFSETQ. The CDR3 has 12 amino acids. Trimming stripped 4 bases from V and 6 bases from J, with 7 bases between. Details on this clone: As yet, its antigen is unknown.

The chain links TRBV5-1 to TRBJ2-2; D not certain. The sample was CD4+ or CD8+ T cells sorted from blood, taken in a trial of the OX40 agonist ivuxolimab. This sequence originates from an adult with an advanced solid tumor such as melanoma, head and neck, liver or kidney cancer. The DNA for the CDR3 is TGCGCCAGCAGCCTCGGCGCCGGGGAGCTGTTTTTT. Residues: CASSLGAGELFF.